This entry is about one T cell receptor (beta chain). It lacks a known antigen. No much larger clone is present one base from it, and per-base qualities are unavailable. The same CDR3 can be traced to other DNA sequences in this sample. The CDR3 runs 14 amino acids, cysteine and phenylalanine included. Just the 42-base CDR3 DNA is kept, in frame starting at base 1. Clipping removes 7 bases from V and 0 bases from J, with 4 as the unmatched junction base count. The germline V gene encodes CDR1 MNHEY and CDR2 SVGAGI. The data originate from a study of T cell responses to AZD1222 COVID-19 vaccine (dated by TCRdb to 2020 to 2023). In terms of the full investigation: AZD1222 recipients with second doses at about 4 weeks or about 12 weeks were pooled, because spike-specific TCR depth and breadth did not differ between schedules. A total of 233 trial participants underwent TCR sequencing, of whom 200 to 220 received two doses of AZD1222 and some 25 received two doses of the MenACWY control vaccine. Enrollment into the trials was organized by age into subgroups of 18-55, 56-69 and 70-plus years, and those subgroups contained about 160, 30 and 59 TCR-sequenced participants, respectively.

The CDR3 regions of human TCRbeta chains were analyzed by immunosequencing. On the authors' methods: Repertoire TCRs were checked for matches against a reference library of SARS-CoV-2-specific TCRs that had been generated using the MIRA antigen-specificity platform. Breadth was defined as the fraction of unique TCRs that were SARS-CoV-2-associated. Depth was defined as the fraction of total T cells that were SARS-CoV-2-associated. Using the MIRA data, every spike-specific TCR was mapped to the spike region that the TCR reacted to and assigned to either a CD4 or a CD8 class. Log10-transformed breadth and depth values were compared by one-way ANOVA with Sidak's multiple comparisons tests. The source is immuneACCESS, and TCRdb retained only in-frame sequences with V and J called. Part of the clones is not carried over; for the studies checked, unresolved V genes explain less than half of this, and the remainder is unexplained. V and J calls and clone size follow that table, whereas D and trimming were derived from the DNA. The sample yields about 100,000 clones; 90% were counted once. The biggest ten clones account for about 1.5% of the sample.

The time point label here, explained by the study, means: baseline before first vaccination. Vaccinee samples came from UK trials COV001 and COV002, including a single-blind randomized controlled phase 2/3 trial of AZD1222 (ChAdOx1 nCoV-19) in healthy adults. For TCRbeta chain sequencing, PBMC samples were collected from trial participants at day 0 and at day 28 after the second dose. Study-wide findings and limitations: Participants were mostly white British and included more females than males, and it was suggested by the authors that clonal diversity may have been underestimated. Only six or seven AZD1222 recipients were SARS-CoV-2 seropositive at baseline, limiting conclusions about previously exposed vaccinees. The vaccine-associated CD4 TCRs covered the entire spike protein, and the dominant responses fell in regions 160-218 and 743-854. The 56-69-year group was small, and its depth increase did not reach significance, likely because of low power. Spike-specific TCR breadth and depth rose significantly after two AZD1222 doses compared with day 0 and with MenACWY recipients. Because no samples from the day 14 peak response were available, repertoires could be characterized only after the peak T cell response. Nearly half of unique spike-specific TCRs reportedly recognized epitopes outside regions mutated in the B.1.351 and B.1.1.7 variants.

The sequence was obtained from an adult in good health. The chain is assembled from TRBV6-5 and TRBJ1-1; 8 bases in the junction line up with TRBD1. Sequencing was performed on peripheral blood, taken on day 0 of AZD1222 vaccination. Here is the DNA: TGTGCCAGCACTCGACAGGGGTTGAACACTGAAGCTTTCTTT. Translated, it reads CASTRQGLNTEAFF.